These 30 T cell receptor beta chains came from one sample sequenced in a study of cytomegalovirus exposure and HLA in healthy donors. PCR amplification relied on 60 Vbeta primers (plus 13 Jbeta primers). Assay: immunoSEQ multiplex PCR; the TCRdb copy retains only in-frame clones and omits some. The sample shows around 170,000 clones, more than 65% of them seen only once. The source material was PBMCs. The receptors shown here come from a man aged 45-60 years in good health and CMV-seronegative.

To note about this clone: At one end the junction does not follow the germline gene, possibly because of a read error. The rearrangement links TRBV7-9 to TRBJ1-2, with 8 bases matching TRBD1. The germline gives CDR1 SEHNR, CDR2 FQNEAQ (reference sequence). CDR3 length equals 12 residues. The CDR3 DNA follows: TGTTCCAGCAGCTTACCGACAGGGGACGGCCTGTTC. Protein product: CSSSLPTGDGLF.

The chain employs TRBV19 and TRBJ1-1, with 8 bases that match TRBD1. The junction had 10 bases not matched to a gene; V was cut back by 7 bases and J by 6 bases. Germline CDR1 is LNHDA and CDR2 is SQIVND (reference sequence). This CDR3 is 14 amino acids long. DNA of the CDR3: TGTGCCAGTACCCCGACAGGGGCCCCCTCTGAAGCTTTCTTT. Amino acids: CASTPTGAPSEAFF.

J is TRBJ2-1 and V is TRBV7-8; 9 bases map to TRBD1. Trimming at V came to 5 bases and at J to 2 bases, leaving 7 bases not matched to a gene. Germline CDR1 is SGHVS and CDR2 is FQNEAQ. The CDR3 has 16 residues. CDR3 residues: CASSGPGTGPYNEQFF. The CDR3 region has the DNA TGTGCCAGCAGCGGTCCCGGGACAGGGCCCTACAATGAGCAGTTCTTC.

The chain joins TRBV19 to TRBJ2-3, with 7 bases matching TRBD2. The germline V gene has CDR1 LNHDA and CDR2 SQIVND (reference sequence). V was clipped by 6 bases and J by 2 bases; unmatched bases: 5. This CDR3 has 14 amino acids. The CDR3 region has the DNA TGTGCCAGTAGGGCGCGGGGGAACACAGATACGCAGTATTTT. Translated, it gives CASRARGNTDTQYF.

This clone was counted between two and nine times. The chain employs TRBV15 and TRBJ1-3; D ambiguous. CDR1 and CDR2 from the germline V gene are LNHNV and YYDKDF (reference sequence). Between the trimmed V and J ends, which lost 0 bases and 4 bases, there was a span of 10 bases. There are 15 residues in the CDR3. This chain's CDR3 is CATSRDRSTGNTIYF. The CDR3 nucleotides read TGTGCCACCAGCAGAGACAGGTCAACGGGAAACACCATATATTTT.

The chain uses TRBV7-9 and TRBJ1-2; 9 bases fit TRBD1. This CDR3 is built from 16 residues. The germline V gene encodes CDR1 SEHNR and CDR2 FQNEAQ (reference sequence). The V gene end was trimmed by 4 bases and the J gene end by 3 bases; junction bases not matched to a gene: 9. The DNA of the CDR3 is TGTGCCAGCAGCTCTACCGGGACAGGGAGCTACTATGGCTACACCTTC. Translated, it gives CASSSTGTGSYYGYTF.

The CDR3 DNA reads TGTGCCAGCAGTCTCTCAGGGTCCTACGAGCAGTACTTC. The encoded protein is CASSLSGSYEQYF. This chain uses TRBV6-6 with TRBJ2-7; D is perhaps TRBD1 (5 bases). This CDR3 is built from 13 residues. Germline lookup yields CDR1 MNHNY and CDR2 SVGAGI (reference sequence). The ends were cut back, 5 bases at V and 1 base at J, with 9 bases in the middle.

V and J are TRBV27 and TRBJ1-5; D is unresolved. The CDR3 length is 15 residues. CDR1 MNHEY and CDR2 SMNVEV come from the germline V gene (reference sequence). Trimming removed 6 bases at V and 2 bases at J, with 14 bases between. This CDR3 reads CASRAVSDGNQPQHF. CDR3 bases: TGTGCCAGCAGAGCGGTGTCCGACGGCAATCAGCCCCAGCATTTT.

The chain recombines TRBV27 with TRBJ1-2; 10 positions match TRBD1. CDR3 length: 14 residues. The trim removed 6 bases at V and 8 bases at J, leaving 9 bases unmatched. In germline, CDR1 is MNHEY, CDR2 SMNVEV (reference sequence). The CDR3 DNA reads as TGTGCCAGCAGGGGGACAGGGGAATTTAAGGGCTACACCTTC. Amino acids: CASRGTGEFKGYTF.

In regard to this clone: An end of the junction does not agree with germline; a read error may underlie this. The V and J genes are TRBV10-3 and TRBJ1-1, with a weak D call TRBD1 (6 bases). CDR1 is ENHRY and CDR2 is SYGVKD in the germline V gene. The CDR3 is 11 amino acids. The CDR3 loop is CAISESWDKQF. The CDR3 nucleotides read TGTGCCATCAGTGAGTCGTGGGACAAGCAATTT.

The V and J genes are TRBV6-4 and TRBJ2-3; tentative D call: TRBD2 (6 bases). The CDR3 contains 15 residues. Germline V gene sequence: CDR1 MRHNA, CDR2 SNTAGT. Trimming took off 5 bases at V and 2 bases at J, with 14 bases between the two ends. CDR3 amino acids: CASSTGGSDTDTQYF. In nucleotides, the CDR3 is TGTGCCAGCAGTACCGGGGGTTCGGACACAGATACGCAGTATTTT.

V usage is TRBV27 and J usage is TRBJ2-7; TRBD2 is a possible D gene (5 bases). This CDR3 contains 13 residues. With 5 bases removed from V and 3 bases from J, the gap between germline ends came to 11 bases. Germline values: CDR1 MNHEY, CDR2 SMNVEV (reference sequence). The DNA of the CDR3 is TGTGCCAGCAGTAGAGGGTACTTCTACGAGCAGTACTTC. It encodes CASSRGYFYEQYF.

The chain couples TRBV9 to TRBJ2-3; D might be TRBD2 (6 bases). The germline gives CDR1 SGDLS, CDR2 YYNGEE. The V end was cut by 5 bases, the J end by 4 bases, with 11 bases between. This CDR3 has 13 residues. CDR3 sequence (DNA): TGTGCCAGCAGTACACCGGGGGCAGATACGCAGTATTTT. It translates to CASSTPGADTQYF.

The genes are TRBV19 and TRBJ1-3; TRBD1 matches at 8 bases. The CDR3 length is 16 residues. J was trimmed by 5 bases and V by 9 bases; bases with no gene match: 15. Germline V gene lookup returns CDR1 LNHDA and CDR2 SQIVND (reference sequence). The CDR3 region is CASNRTGQAARNTIYF. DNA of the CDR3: TGTGCCAGCAACCGGACGGGACAGGCCGCGAGAAACACCATATATTTT.

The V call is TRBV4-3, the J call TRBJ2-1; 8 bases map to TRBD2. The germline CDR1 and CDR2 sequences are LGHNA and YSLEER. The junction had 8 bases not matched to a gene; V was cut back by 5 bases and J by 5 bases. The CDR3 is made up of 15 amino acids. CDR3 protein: CASSEAVAGNNEQFF. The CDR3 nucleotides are TGCGCCAGCAGCGAGGCGGTAGCGGGGAACAATGAGCAGTTCTTC.

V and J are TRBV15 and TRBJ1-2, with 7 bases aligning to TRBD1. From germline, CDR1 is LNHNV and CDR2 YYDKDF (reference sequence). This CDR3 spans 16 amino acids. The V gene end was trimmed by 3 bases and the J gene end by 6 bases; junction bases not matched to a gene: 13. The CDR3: CATSRGTAQFKDGYTF. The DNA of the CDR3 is TGTGCCACCAGCAGGGGGACAGCGCAGTTTAAGGATGGCTACACCTTC.

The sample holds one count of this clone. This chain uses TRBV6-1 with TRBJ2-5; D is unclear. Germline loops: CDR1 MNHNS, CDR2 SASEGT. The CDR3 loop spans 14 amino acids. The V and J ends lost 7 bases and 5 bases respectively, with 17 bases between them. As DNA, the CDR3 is TGTGCCAGCATGCCACCCTCCTTTCAGGAGACCCAGTACTTC. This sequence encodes CASMPPSFQETQYF.

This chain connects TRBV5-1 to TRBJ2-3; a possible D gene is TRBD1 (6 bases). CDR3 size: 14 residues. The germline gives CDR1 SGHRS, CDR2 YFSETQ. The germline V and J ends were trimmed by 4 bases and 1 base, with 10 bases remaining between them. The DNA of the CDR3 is TGCGCCAGCAGCACCCGACAGGGCACAGATACGCAGTATTTT. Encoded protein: CASSTRQGTDTQYF.

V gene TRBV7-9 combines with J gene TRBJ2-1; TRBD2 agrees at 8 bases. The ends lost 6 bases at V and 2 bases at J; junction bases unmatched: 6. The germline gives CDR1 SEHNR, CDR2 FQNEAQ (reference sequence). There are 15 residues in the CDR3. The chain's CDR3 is CASSSGLGTYNEQFF. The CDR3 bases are TGTGCCAGCAGTTCGGGACTAGGAACCTACAATGAGCAGTTCTTC.

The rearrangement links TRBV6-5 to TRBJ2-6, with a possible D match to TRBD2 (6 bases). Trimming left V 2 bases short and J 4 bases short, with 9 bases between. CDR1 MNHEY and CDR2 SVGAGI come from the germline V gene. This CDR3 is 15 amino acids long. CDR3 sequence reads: CASSYGRSGANVLTF. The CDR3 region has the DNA TGTGCCAGCAGTTACGGGAGGTCCGGGGCCAACGTCCTGACTTTC.

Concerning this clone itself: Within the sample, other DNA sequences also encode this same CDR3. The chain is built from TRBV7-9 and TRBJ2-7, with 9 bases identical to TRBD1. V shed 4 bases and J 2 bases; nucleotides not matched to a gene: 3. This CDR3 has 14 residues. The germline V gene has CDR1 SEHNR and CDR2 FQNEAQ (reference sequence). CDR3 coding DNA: TGTGCCAGCAGCTCTCGACAGGGGGCCTACGAGCAGTACTTC. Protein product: CASSSRQGAYEQYF.

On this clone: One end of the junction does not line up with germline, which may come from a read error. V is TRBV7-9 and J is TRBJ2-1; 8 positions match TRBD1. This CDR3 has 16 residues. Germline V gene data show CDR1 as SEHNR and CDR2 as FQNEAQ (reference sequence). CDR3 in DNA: TGTTCCAGCAGCTTAGAACACCGGGACAGGTACAATGAGCAGTTCTTC. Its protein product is CSSSLEHRDRYNEQFF.

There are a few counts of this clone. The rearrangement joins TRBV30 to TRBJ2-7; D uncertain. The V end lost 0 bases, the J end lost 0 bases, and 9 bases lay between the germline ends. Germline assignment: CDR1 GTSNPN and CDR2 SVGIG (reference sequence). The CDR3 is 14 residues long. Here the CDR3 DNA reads TGTGCCTGGAGTGTCTATAGAAGCTCCTACGAGCAGTACTTC. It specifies CAWSVYRSSYEQYF. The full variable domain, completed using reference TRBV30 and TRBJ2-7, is SQTIHQWPATLVQPVGSPLSLECTVEGTSNPNLYWYRQAAGRGLQLLFYSVGIGQISSEVPQNLSASRPQDRQFILSSKKLLLSDSGFYLCAWSVYRSSYEQYFGPGTRLTVT.

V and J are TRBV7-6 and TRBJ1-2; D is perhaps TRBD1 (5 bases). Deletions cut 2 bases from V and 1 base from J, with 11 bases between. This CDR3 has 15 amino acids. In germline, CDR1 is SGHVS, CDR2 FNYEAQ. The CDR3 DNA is TGTGCCAGCAGCTTAAGACCGACAGATAACTATGGCTACACCTTC. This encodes CASSLRPTDNYGYTF. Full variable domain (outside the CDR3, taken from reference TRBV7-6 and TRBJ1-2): GAGVSQSPRYKVTKRGQDVALRCDPISGHVSLYWYRQALGQGPEFLTYFNYEAQQDKSGLPNDRFSAERPEGSISTLTIQRTEQRDSAMYRCASSLRPTDNYGYTFGSGTRLTVV.

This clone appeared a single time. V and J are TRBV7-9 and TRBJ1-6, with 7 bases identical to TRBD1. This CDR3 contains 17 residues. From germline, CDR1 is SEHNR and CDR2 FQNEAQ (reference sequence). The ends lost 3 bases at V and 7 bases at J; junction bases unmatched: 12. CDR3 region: CASSFSPNRGGNSPLHF. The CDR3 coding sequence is TGTGCCAGCAGCTTTTCCCCTAACAGGGGTGGGAATTCACCCCTCCACTTT.

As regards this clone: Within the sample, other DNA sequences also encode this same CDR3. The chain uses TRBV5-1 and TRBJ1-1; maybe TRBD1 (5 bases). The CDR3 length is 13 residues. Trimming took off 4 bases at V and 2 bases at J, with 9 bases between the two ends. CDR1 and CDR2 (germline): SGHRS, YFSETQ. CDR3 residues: CASSPQGNTEAFF. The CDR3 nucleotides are TGCGCCAGCAGCCCCCAGGGTAACACTGAAGCTTTCTTT.

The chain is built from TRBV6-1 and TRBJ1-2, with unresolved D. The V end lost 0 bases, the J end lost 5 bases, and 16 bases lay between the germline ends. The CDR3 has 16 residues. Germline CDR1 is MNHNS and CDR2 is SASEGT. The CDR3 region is CASSEALTEGEYGYTF. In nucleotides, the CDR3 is TGTGCCAGCAGTGAAGCGTTGACGGAGGGAGAGTATGGCTACACCTTC.

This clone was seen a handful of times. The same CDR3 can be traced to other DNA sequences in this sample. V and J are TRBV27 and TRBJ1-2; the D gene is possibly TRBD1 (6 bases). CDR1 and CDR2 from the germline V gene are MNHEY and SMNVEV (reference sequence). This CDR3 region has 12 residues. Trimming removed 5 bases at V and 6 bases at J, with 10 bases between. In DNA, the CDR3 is TGTGCCAGCAGTCCCAGGGGAGATGGCTACACCTTC. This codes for CASSPRGDGYTF.

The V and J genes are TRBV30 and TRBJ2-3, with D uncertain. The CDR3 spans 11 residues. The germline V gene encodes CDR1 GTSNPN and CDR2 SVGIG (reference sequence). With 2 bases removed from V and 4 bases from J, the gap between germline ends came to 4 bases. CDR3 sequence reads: CAWSSADTQYF. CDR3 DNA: TGTGCCTGGAGTTCTGCAGATACGCAGTATTTT. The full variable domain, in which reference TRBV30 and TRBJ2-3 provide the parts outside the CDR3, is SQTIHQWPATLVQPVGSPLSLECTVEGTSNPNLYWYRQAAGRGLQLLFYSVGIGQISSEVPQNLSASRPQDRQFILSSKKLLLSDSGFYLCAWSSADTQYFGPGTRLTVL.

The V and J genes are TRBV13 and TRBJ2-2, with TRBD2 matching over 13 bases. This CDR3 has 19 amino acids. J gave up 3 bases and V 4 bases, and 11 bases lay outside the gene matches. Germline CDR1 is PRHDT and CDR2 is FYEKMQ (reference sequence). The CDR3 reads CASSSLPGTSGVHTGELFF. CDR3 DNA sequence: TGTGCCAGCAGCTCTCTTCCCGGGACTAGCGGGGTCCACACCGGGGAGCTGTTTTTT.